This TCR beta chain was obtained from a study of shared clonotypes between healthy human individuals. CDR3 length: 14 amino acids. Germline V gene data show CDR1 as SGHTA and CDR2 as FQGNSA. With 3 bases removed from V and 0 bases from J, the gap between germline ends came to 5 bases. Only in-frame clones appear in the TCRdb table, and some are missing; sequencing was by immunoSEQ multiplex PCR. The sample has millions of clones, 90% to 95% seen once; the top ten hold 0.1% to 0.15%. This rearrangement joins TRBV7-2 to TRBJ2-2; D gene unclear. This sequence originates from a man aged 18-30 years in good health. The sequencing input was naive CD4+ T cells sorted from blood. Subset: CD45RA+ positively selected. Written as DNA, the CDR3 is TGTGCCAGCAGCTTCCAGTCGAACACCGGGGAGCTGTTTTTT. It codes for CASSFQSNTGELFF.